Sequencing of this TCR beta chain was carried out in a study of T-cell reconstitution after alpha-beta-depleted transplantation in children. Notes on the study in general: One year after transplant, T-cell counts and diversity came mostly from newly produced T cells. About two months after transplant, alpha-beta T cells reportedly came from several hundred expanded graft clones.

As it was prepared, the TCRbeta library received unique molecular identifiers. One entry per CDR3 protein results from TCRdb running MiXCR on the PCR reads. The sample has approximately 520,000 distinct CDR3 sequences; approximately 10% are singletons. Germline loops: CDR1 MDHEN, CDR2 SYDVKM. This CDR3 contains 15 residues. The V gene lost 8 bases and the J gene lost 3 bases, with 20 bases spanning the gap. In regard to this clonotype: Its antigen is not known.

The receptor's source is a female patient between 2 and 15 years old who had a stem cell transplant for aplastic anemia, so the T cells may come from the graft donor. Here the sequenced sample was PBMCs, mostly from graft donor cells, taken 180 days after TCRalphabeta/CD19-depleted stem cell transplant. The J gene is TRBJ2-7, the V gene TRBV28, with a possible D match to TRBD2 (5 bases). Here the CDR3 reads CASGPGLLRGYEQYF. For the CDR3, the DNA is TGTGCCAGCGGGCCCGGGCTCCTCCGGGGCTACGAGCAGTACTTC.